Listed below are T cell receptor beta chains from one sample, sequenced in a study of blood T cell repertoires in COVID-19. TCRdb keeps only in-frame clones here, not all; method: immunoSEQ multiplex PCR. The sample has about 63,000 clones, 74% seen once. Sequences were obtained from peripheral blood. Receptors were obtained from a woman older than 75 with acute or convalescent COVID-19. CDR3s leave out the opening cysteine and the closing phenylalanine or tryptophan. Rows give clone size only sometimes, using once, few, many, or a class for an expanded clone.

>.|TRBV5-4|TRBJ2-3
ASSPQASTDTQY
>.|TRBV7-2|TRBJ2-1
ASSLQGHNEQF
>once|TRBV4-3|TRBJ1-1
ASSQAFGAEAF
>.|TRBV6-5|TRBJ2-5
ASIMERAETQY
>.|TRBV10-3|TRBJ1-6
AIRGQDSPLH
>.|TRBV4-1|TRBJ2-7
ASSQRTKPFEQY
>.|TRBV27|TRBJ2-1
ASRAGTSYYNEQF
>few|TRBV4-1|TRBJ1-4
ASSPKTGGREKLF
>.|TRBV5-6|TRBJ1-5
ASSLRWGGQPQH
>.|TRBV4-2|TRBJ2-3
ASSQAGMGTDTQY
>.|TRBV27|TRBJ2-6
ASSRRQGSGANVLT
>.|TRBV28|TRBJ1-4
ASSQTQTNEKLF
>.|TRBV9|TRBJ2-7
ASSVGASGSYEQY
>few|TRBV28|TRBJ2-6
ASGGQGFLTGANVLT
>.|TRBV20-1|TRBJ1-4
SASLRTGPTNEKLF
>few|TRBV7-3|TRBJ2-1
ASSSTSGSISEQF